A selection of T cell receptor beta chains follows, all from one sample in a study of cytomegalovirus exposure and HLA in healthy donors. The repertoire was sequenced with immunoSEQ multiplex PCR; TCRdb's copy has only in-frame clones and lacks some. The sample contains around 120,000 clones, around 72% of which appear only once. The specimen was PBMCs. The receptors derive from a woman aged 40 to 50 in good health and CMV-seropositive. CDR3s leave out the opening cysteine and the closing phenylalanine or tryptophan. The order of the fields is J gene, D gene, V gene, CDR3 protein. A D gene is named only where the DNA matches it firmly.

J gene: TRBJ1-1
D gene: -
V gene: TRBV6-6
CDR3 protein: ASKPGEYTEAF

J gene: TRBJ1-1
D gene: TRBD1
V gene: TRBV19
CDR3 protein: ARVTTGTGTEAF

J gene: TRBJ2-3
D gene: -
V gene: TRBV29-1
CDR3 protein: SASTSPGLSDTQY

J gene: TRBJ2-3
D gene: TRBD2
V gene: TRBV7-2
CDR3 protein: ASSPTSGGVTQY

J gene: TRBJ1-4
D gene: TRBD1
V gene: TRBV27
CDR3 protein: ASSLTGEEKLF

J gene: TRBJ1-6
D gene: -
V gene: TRBV7-9
CDR3 protein: ASSLARPETYYNSPLH

J gene: TRBJ2-3
D gene: TRBD2
V gene: TRBV7-2
CDR3 protein: ASSRASGTDTQY

J gene: TRBJ2-7
D gene: TRBD1
V gene: TRBV5-1
CDR3 protein: ASSWGQVSSYEQY

J gene: TRBJ2-7
D gene: TRBD1
V gene: TRBV4-3
CDR3 protein: ASSQDVGQGYEQY

J gene: TRBJ1-5
D gene: -
V gene: TRBV29-1
CDR3 protein: SVGGEGQPQH

J gene: TRBJ1-1
D gene: -
V gene: TRBV7-2
CDR3 protein: ASSEGGKTMNTEAF

J gene: TRBJ1-1
D gene: TRBD1
V gene: TRBV7-3
CDR3 protein: ASSLLQGATEAF

J gene: TRBJ1-6
D gene: -
V gene: TRBV5-6
CDR3 protein: ASSFNSGNSPLH

J gene: TRBJ1-3
D gene: -
V gene: TRBV6-5
CDR3 protein: ASSYRRVSGNTIY

J gene: TRBJ1-3
D gene: -
V gene: TRBV5-6
CDR3 protein: ASSPGVTEAGNTIY

J gene: TRBJ1-2
D gene: -
V gene: TRBV19
CDR3 protein: ASSKSEGWGYT

J gene: TRBJ2-1
D gene: -
V gene: TRBV27
CDR3 protein: ASSYFSSYNEQF

J gene: TRBJ2-5
D gene: TRBD1
V gene: TRBV2
CDR3 protein: ASRAGTAQETQY

J gene: TRBJ2-2
D gene: -
V gene: TRBV9
CDR3 protein: ASSSSAGASPGELF

J gene: TRBJ1-3
D gene: -
V gene: TRBV7-2
CDR3 protein: ASSLWASSGNTIY

J gene: TRBJ2-7
D gene: -
V gene: TRBV29-1
CDR3 protein: SVEIRGGTYEQY

J gene: TRBJ2-5
D gene: -
V gene: TRBV2
CDR3 protein: ASSAGSTEETQY

J gene: TRBJ1-2
D gene: TRBD1
V gene: TRBV5-1
CDR3 protein: ASSFQGVDYGYT

J gene: TRBJ2-1
D gene: -
V gene: TRBV7-2
CDR3 protein: ASSSRLGNEQF

J gene: TRBJ2-7
D gene: -
V gene: TRBV6-1
CDR3 protein: ASSRLSSYEQY

J gene: TRBJ1-1
D gene: -
V gene: TRBV7-9
CDR3 protein: ASRSGTENTEAF

J gene: TRBJ1-2
D gene: -
V gene: TRBV2
CDR3 protein: ASRRAGSDYGYT

J gene: TRBJ1-5
D gene: -
V gene: TRBV7-2
CDR3 protein: ASSLGAGGWPTSQPQH

J gene: TRBJ2-1
D gene: TRBD2
V gene: TRBV4-3
CDR3 protein: ASSQVGGGYNEQF

J gene: TRBJ2-1
D gene: TRBD2
V gene: TRBV4-3
CDR3 protein: ASSQSAGGNYNEQF

J gene: TRBJ2-7
D gene: -
V gene: TRBV18
CDR3 protein: ASSPLSRASYEQY

J gene: TRBJ2-2
D gene: TRBD1
V gene: TRBV6-5
CDR3 protein: ASSSGTGVGGELF

J gene: TRBJ2-6
D gene: -
V gene: TRBV18
CDR3 protein: ASPGLGGANVLT

J gene: TRBJ1-2
D gene: -
V gene: TRBV7-9
CDR3 protein: ASSPDNPYGYT

J gene: TRBJ1-2
D gene: -
V gene: TRBV4-3
CDR3 protein: ASSHDIGVGNYGYT

J gene: TRBJ1-5
D gene: -
V gene: TRBV29-1
CDR3 protein: SVDPGYNQPQH

J gene: TRBJ1-2
D gene: TRBD1
V gene: TRBV7-2
CDR3 protein: ASSLDRDYGYT

J gene: TRBJ2-5
D gene: -
V gene: TRBV5-4
CDR3 protein: ASSLDSQETQY

J gene: TRBJ2-5
D gene: -
V gene: TRBV7-2
CDR3 protein: ASSLRAEETQY